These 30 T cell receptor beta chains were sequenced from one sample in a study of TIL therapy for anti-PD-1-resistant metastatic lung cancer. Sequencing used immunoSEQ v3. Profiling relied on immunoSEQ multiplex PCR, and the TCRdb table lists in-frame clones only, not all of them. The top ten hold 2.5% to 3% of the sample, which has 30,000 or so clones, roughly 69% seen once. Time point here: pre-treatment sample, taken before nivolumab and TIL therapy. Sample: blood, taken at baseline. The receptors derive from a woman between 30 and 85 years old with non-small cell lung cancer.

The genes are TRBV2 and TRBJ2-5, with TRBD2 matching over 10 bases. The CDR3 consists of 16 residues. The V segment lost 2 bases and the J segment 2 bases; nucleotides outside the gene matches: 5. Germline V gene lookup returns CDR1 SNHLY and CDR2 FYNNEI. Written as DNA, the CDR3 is TGTGCCAGCAGTGAATATCTAGCGGGGGTTCAAGAGACCCAGTACTTC. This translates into CASSEYLAGVQETQYF.

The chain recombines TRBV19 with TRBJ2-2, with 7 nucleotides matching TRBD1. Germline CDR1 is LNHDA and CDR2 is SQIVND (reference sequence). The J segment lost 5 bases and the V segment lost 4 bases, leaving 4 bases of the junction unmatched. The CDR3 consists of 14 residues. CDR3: CASSTYRGTGELFF. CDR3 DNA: TGTGCCAGTAGTACTTACAGGGGAACCGGGGAGCTGTTTTTT. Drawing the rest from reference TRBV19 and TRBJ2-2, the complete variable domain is DGGITQSPKYLFRKEGQNVTLSCEQNLNHDAMYWYRQDPGQGLRLIYYSQIVNDFQKGDIAEGYSVSREKKESFPLTVTSAQKNPTAFYLCASSTYRGTGELFFGEGSRLTVL.

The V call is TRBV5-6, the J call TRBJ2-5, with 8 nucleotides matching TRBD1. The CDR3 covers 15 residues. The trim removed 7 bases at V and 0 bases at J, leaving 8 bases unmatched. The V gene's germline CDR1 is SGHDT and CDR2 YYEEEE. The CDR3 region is CASFNRDRHQETQYF. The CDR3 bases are TGTGCCAGCTTTAATCGGGACAGGCACCAAGAGACCCAGTACTTC.

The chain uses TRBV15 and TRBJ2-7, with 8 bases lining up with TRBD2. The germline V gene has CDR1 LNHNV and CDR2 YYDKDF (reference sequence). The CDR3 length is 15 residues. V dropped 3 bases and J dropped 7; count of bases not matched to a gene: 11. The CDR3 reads CATSSLSGTRGEQYF. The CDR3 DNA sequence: TGTGCCACCAGCAGTCTTAGCGGGACTAGGGGGGAGCAGTACTTC.

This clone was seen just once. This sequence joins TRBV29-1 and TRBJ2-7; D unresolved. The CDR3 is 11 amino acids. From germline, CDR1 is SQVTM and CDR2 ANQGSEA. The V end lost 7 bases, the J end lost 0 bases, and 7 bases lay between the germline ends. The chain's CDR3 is CSGGSSYEQYF. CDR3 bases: TGCAGCGGGGGATCCTCCTACGAGCAGTACTTC.

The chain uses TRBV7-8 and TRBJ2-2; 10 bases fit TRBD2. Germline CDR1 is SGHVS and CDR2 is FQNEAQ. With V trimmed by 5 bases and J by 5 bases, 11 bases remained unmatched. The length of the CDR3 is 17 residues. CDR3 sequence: CASSPRTSGGGTGELFF. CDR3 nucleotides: TGTGCCAGCAGCCCCCGGACTAGCGGTGGTGGTACCGGGGAGCTGTTTTTT. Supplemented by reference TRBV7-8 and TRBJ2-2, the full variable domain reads GAGVSQSPRYKVAKRGQDVALRCDPISGHVSLFWYQQALGQGPEFLTYFQNEAQLDKSGLPSDRFFAERPEGSVSTLKIQRTQQEDSAVYLCASSPRTSGGGTGELFFGEGSRLTVL.

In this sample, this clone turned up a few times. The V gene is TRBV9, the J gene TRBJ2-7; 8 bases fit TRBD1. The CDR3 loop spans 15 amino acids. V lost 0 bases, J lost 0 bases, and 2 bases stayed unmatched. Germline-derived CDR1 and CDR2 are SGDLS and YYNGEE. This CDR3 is CASSVGGQGSYEQYF. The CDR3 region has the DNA TGTGCCAGCAGCGTAGGCGGACAGGGCTCCTACGAGCAGTACTTC.

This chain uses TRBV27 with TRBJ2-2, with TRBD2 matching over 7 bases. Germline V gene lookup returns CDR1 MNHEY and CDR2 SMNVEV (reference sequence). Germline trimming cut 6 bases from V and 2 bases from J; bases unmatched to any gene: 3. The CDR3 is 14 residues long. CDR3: CASRSGDNTGELFF. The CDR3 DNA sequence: TGTGCCAGCAGGAGCGGGGACAACACCGGGGAGCTGTTTTTT.

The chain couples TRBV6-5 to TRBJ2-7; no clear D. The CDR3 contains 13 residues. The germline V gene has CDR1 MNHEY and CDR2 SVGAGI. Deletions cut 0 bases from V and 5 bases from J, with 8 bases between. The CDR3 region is CASSYSPWDEQYF. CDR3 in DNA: TGTGCCAGCAGTTACTCGCCGTGGGACGAGCAGTACTTC.

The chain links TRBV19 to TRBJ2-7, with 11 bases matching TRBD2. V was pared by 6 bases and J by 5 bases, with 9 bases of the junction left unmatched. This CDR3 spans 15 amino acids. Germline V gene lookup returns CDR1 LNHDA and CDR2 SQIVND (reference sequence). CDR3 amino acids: CASRATSGTVNEQYF. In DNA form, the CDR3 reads TGTGCCAGTAGGGCGACTAGCGGGACGGTGAACGAGCAGTACTTC.

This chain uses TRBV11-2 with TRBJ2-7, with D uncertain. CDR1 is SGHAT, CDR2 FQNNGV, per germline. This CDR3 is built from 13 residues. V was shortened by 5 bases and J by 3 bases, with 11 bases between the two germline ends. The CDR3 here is CASSISDGYEQYF. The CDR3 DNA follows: TGTGCCAGCAGCATCAGCGACGGCTACGAGCAGTACTTC.

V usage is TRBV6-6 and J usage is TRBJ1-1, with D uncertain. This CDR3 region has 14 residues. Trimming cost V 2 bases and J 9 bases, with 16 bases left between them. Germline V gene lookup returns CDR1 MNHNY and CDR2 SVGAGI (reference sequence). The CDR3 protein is CASSYATASSQAFF. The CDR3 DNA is TGTGCCAGCAGTTACGCCACAGCGTCCTCTCAAGCTTTCTTT.

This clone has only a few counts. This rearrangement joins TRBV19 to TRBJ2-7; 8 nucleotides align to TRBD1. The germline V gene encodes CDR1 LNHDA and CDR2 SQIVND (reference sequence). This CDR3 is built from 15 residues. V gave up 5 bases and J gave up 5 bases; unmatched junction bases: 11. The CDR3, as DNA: TGTGCCAGTAGTCCCAGAGGGACAGGCCTGGACGAGCAGTACTTC. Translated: CASSPRGTGLDEQYF. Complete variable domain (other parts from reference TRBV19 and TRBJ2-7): DGGITQSPKYLFRKEGQNVTLSCEQNLNHDAMYWYRQDPGQGLRLIYYSQIVNDFQKGDIAEGYSVSREKKESFPLTVTSAQKNPTAFYLCASSPRGTGLDEQYFGPGTRLTVT.

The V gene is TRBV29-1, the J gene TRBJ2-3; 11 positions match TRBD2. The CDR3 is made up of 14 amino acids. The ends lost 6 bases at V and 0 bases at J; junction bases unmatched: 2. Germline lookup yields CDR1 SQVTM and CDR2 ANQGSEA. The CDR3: CSVTSGTSTDTQYF. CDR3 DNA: TGCAGCGTGACTAGCGGGACGAGCACAGATACGCAGTATTTT.

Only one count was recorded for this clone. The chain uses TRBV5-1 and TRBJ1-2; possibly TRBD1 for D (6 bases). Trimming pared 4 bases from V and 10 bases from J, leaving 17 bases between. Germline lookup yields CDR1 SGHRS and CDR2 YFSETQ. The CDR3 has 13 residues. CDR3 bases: TGCGCCAGCAGCCGAGACAGGTCCAACGACTACACCTTC. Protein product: CASSRDRSNDYTF.

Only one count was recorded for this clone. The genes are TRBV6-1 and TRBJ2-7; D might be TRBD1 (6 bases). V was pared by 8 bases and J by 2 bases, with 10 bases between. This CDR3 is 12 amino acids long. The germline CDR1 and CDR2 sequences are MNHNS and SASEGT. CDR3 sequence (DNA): TGTGCCAGCTCCTGGACAGCCTACGAGCAGTACTTC. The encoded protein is CASSWTAYEQYF.

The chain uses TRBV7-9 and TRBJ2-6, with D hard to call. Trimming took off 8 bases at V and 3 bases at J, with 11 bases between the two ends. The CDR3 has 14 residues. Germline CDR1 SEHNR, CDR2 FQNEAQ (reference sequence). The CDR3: CASASQFGANVLTF. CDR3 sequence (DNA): TGTGCCAGCGCCTCCCAGTTTGGGGCCAACGTCCTGACTTTC.

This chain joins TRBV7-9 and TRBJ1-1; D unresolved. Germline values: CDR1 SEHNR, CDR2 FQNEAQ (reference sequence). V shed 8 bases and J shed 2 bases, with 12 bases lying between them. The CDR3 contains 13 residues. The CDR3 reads CASFRVLNTEAFF. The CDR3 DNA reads TGTGCCAGCTTCCGGGTCCTAAACACTGAAGCTTTCTTT.

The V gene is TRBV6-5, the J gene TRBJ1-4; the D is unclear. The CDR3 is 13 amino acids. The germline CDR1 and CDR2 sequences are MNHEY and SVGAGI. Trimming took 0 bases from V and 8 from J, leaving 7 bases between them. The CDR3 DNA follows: TGTGCCAGCAGTTACTCGACTAGGGAAAAACTGTTTTTT. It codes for CASSYSTREKLFF.

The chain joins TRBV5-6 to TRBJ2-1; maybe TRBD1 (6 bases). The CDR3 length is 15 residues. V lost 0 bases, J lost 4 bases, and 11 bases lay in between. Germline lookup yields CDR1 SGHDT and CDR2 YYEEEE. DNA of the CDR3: TGTGCCAGCAGCTTGGAGGCAGGGGCATACAATGAGCAGTTCTTC. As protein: CASSLEAGAYNEQFF.

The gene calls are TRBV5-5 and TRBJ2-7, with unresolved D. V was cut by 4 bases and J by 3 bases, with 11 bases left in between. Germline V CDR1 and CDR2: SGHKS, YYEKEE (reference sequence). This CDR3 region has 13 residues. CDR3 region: CASSRNTDYEQYF. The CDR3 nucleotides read TGTGCCAGCAGCCGTAATACCGACTACGAGCAGTACTTC.

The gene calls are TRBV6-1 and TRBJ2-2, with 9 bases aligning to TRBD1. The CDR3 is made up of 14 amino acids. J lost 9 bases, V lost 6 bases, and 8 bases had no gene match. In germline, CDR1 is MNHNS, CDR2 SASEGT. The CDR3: CASSPPGQGRELFF. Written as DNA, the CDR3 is TGTGCCAGCAGCCCACCGGGACAGGGCCGGGAGCTGTTTTTT.

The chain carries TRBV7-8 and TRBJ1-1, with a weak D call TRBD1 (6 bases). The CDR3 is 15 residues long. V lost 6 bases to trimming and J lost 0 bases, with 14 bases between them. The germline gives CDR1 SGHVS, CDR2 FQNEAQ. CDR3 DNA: TGTGCCAGCAGAACACCCGGGGGCATGAACACTGAAGCTTTCTTT. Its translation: CASRTPGGMNTEAFF.

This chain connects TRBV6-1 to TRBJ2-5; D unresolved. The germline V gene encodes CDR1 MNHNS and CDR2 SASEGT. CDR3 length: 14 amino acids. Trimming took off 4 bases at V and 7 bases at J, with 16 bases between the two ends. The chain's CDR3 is CASSARQPSGTQYF. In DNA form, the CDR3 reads TGTGCCAGCAGTGCAAGACAACCTTCGGGGACCCAGTACTTC.

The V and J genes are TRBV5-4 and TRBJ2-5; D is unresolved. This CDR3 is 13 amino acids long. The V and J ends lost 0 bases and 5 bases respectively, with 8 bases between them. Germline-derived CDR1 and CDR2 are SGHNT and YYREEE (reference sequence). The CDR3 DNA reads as TGTGCCAGCAGCTTGGAGTCTTCGGAGACCCAGTACTTC. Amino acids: CASSLESSETQYF. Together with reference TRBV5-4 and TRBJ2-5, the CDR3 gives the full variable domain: ETGVTQSPTHLIKTRGQQVTLRCSSQSGHNTVSWYQQALGQGPQFIFQYYREEENGRGNFPPRFSGLQFPNYSSELNVNALELDDSALYLCASSLESSETQYFGPGTRLLVL.

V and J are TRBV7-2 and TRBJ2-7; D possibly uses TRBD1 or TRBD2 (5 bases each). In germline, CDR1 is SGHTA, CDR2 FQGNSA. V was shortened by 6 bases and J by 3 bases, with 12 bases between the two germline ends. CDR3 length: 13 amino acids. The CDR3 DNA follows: TGTGCCAGCAGGGACGAGGGGAACTACGAGCAGTACTTC. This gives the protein CASRDEGNYEQYF.

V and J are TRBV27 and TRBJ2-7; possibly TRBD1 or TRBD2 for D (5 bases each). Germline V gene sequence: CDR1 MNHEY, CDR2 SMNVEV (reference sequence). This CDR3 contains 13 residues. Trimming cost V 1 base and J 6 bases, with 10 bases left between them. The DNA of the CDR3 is TGTGCCAGCAGTTTATGGGCTGGGGGCGAGCAGTACTTC. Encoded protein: CASSLWAGGEQYF.

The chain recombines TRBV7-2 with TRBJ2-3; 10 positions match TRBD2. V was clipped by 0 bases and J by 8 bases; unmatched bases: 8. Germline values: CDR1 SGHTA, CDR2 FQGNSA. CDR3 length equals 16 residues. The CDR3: CASSLAQAGGGGTQYF. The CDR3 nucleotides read TGTGCCAGCAGCTTAGCGCAAGCGGGAGGGGGGGGTACGCAGTATTTT.

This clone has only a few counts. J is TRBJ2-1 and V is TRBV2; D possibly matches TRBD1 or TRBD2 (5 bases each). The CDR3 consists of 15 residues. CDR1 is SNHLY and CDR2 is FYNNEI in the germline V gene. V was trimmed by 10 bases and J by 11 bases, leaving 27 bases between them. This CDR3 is CATPSGTTQSEQQFF. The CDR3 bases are TGTGCCACCCCTTCCGGGACCACTCAGTCCGAACAGCAGTTCTTC.

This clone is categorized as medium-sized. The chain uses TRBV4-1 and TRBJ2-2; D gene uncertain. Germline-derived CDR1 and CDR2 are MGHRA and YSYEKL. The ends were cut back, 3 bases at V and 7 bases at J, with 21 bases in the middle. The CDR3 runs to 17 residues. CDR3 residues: CASSQVDLGFMVGELFF. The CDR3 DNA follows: TGCGCCAGCAGCCAGGTTGATTTGGGTTTTATGGTCGGGGAGCTGTTTTTT.